A single T cell receptor beta chain is shown here with its context. This record comes from a study of response to subunit inactivated influenza vaccine. Using its own MiXCR run on the RT-PCR reads, TCRdb lists one record per CDR3 protein. The sample contains roughly 520,000 distinct CDR3 sequences, about 25% of which appear only once. V was pared by 3 bases and J by 11 bases, with 10 bases of the junction left unmatched. Germline V gives CDR1 DFQATT, CDR2 SNEGSKA (reference sequence). The CDR3 is 14 amino acids. This chain connects TRBV20-1 to TRBJ2-1; 10 bases line up with TRBD2. The specimen comprised CD4+ T cells sorted from PBMCs, sampled 5 days after vaccination. This sequence was found in a man in his forties or fifties who received an inactivated influenza vaccine. The CDR3 bases are TGCAGTGCTAGTCTCGGAATAGCGGGAGGAAAGCAGTTCTTC. Amino acid sequence: CSASLGIAGGKQFF.